A selection of T cell receptor beta chains follows, all from one sample in a study of CD8 T cells in Susac syndrome. TCRdb re-called the immunoSEQ multiplex PCR reads with MiXCR, one entry per CDR3 protein. The sample shows under 200,000 distinct CDR3 sequences, approximately 95% of them seen only once. The sample was CD4+ T cells from PBMCs. The source of these receptors is a human donor in good health. The conserved cysteine and the conserved F or W are not part of the CDR3 here. The order of the fields is J gene, V gene, CDR3 protein.

J: TRBJ2-1; V: TRBV6-5; CDR3: ASSGRPGQGGF
J: TRBJ2-3; V: TRBV15; CDR3: ATSRDVGTDTQY
J: TRBJ2-2; V: TRBV28; CDR3: ASEGRGELF
J: TRBJ1-1; V: TRBV30; CDR3: ARDRGDTEAF
J: TRBJ2-4; V: TRBV12-3/TRBV12-4; CDR3: ASSSLGIQY
J: TRBJ2-1; V: TRBV29-1; CDR3: SGGSSSYNEQF
J: TRBJ1-5; V: TRBV18; CDR3: ASSLKNQPQH
J: TRBJ1-6; V: TRBV19; CDR3: ASNEGRRPYNSPLH
J: TRBJ2-1; V: TRBV20-1; CDR3: SARDFGGGREENEQF
J: TRBJ1-5; V: TRBV25-1; CDR3: ASSEGSHQPQH
J: TRBJ1-5; V: TRBV6-1; CDR3: ASSGSIGGLWPQH
J: TRBJ1-5; V: TRBV7-9; CDR3: ASSLGSDYGPQH
J: TRBJ2-2; V: TRBV11-2; CDR3: ASSLDTTGELF
J: TRBJ2-1; V: TRBV20-1; CDR3: SARARLADSYNEQF
J: TRBJ2-1; V: TRBV27; CDR3: ASRADGYNEQF
J: TRBJ2-6; V: TRBV6-5; CDR3: ASSYGPSGANVLT
J: TRBJ2-3; V: TRBV7-9; CDR3: ASSPLQDTQY
J: TRBJ2-1; V: TRBV29-1; CDR3: STKPFTGGYNEQF
J: TRBJ2-5; V: TRBV7-2; CDR3: ASSLAGTQQETQY
J: TRBJ2-1; V: TRBV9; CDR3: ASSAGLAGVDEQF
J: TRBJ2-1; V: TRBV20-1; CDR3: SASRPRQNGEHEQF
J: TRBJ1-2; V: TRBV5-6; CDR3: ASSSSGQGAFYGYT
J: TRBJ1-1; V: TRBV7-3; CDR3: ASSLNAGANTEAF
J: TRBJ1-6; V: TRBV5-1; CDR3: ASSLEGQGSSPLH
J: TRBJ2-5; V: TRBV28; CDR3: ASSSAGTGGEETQY
J: TRBJ2-4; V: TRBV25-1; CDR3: ASSEWETGQAKNIQY
J: TRBJ1-1; V: TRBV7-9; CDR3: ASSLVLELNTEAF
J: TRBJ2-3; V: TRBV2; CDR3: ASSDSTGVDTQY
J: TRBJ2-7; V: TRBV27; CDR3: ASRDYRGYYEQY
J: TRBJ2-1; V: TRBV30; CDR3: AWGPGSLGSYNEQF
J: TRBJ2-5; V: TRBV4-2; CDR3: ASSQGLREETQY
J: TRBJ2-1; V: TRBV7-9; CDR3: ASSPSGSVYNEQF
J: TRBJ1-2; V: TRBV18; CDR3: ASFPQREHGYT
J: TRBJ2-3; V: TRBV20-1; CDR3: SAPKAGVFTDTQY
J: TRBJ1-2; V: TRBV4-3; CDR3: ASSQVGGRSYGYT
J: TRBJ1-2; V: TRBV3-1; CDR3: ASSQVVGGGYT
J: TRBJ2-1; V: TRBV30; CDR3: AWSIGGEQF
J: TRBJ1-1; V: TRBV15; CDR3: ATSKDRNTEAF
J: TRBJ2-1; V: TRBV30; CDR3: AWSSSGLLNEQF
J: TRBJ2-1; V: TRBV2; CDR3: ASSGGTSGSGSGEQF
J: TRBJ1-2; V: TRBV29-1; CDR3: SVSASYGYT
J: TRBJ1-6; V: TRBV12-3/TRBV12-4; CDR3: ASRNNSPLH
J: TRBJ1-2; V: TRBV3-1; CDR3: ASSQPGQLYGYT
J: TRBJ2-6; V: TRBV27; CDR3: ASSSWDTVNVLT
J: TRBJ2-5; V: TRBV7-3; CDR3: ASSRTRMETQY